Presented here are 9 T cell receptor beta chains from one specimen sequenced in a study of identical twins (dated by TCRdb to about 2016). Receptor libraries were prepared by 5' RACE. Sequencing took place on an Illumina HiSeq 2000. The raw public data were reprocessed by TCRdb itself: fastp quality trimming at Q25, MiXCR clonotype calling, in-frame beta chains only. CDR3 protein sequences are deduplicated, and each keeps its most common genes and DNA. This sample is represented by about 720,000 distinct CDR3 sequences; approximately 18% of them were singletons. The top ten constitute around 13% of the sample. These data are also associated with another study on T cells expressing NK-cell markers.

The sample consisted of PBMCs. These receptors all come from a woman between 18 and 30 years old in good health.

The rearrangement uses TRBV4-3 and TRBJ2-1, with a weak D call TRBD2 (6 bases). CDR1 LGHNA and CDR2 YSLEER come from the germline V gene. V lost 1 base, J lost 0 bases, and 7 bases lay in between. The CDR3 is made up of 15 amino acids. CDR3 DNA: TGCGCCAGCAGCCAAGGGCGGGGCTCCTACAATGAGCAGTTCTTC. It is translated as CASSQGRGSYNEQFF.

The rearrangement uses TRBV5-1 and TRBJ2-5; the D gene is possibly TRBD2 (5 bases). CDR1 is SGHRS and CDR2 is YFSETQ in the germline V gene. Trimming stripped 0 bases from V and 6 bases from J, with 9 bases between. The CDR3 has 13 amino acids. CDR3 nucleotide sequence: TGCGCCAGCAGCTTGGGAGGGTTGAAGACCCAGTACTTC. It translates to CASSLGGLKTQYF.

The genes are TRBV12-3 or TRBV12-4 and TRBJ2-6; D unclear. V lost 8 bases, J lost 1 base, and 9 bases lay in between. This CDR3 contains 14 residues. CDR3 loop: CASGRNSGANVLTF. CDR3 nucleotide sequence: TGTGCCAGCGGACGGAATTCTGGGGCCAACGTCCTGACTTTC.

A few counts support this clonotype. The CDR3: CSVEPRETQYF. CDR3 coding DNA: TGCAGTGTAGAACCCCGGGAGACCCAGTACTTC. This sequence joins TRBV20-1 and TRBJ2-5; D remains ambiguous. CDR1 and CDR2 from the germline V gene are DFQATT and SNEGSKA (reference sequence). The CDR3 runs 11 residues. V lost 7 bases and J 5 bases, leaving 11 bases between the germline ends.

This clonotype showed up just a few times. The chain recombines TRBV29-1 with TRBJ2-2; no definite D call. From germline, CDR1 is SQVTM and CDR2 ANQGSEA. CDR3 length equals 13 residues. Deletions cut 6 bases from V and 0 bases from J, with 8 bases between. The DNA for the CDR3 is TGCAGCGTGAGACAACCGAACACCGGGGAGCTGTTTTTT. Translating it yields CSVRQPNTGELFF.

This rearrangement joins TRBV5-1 to TRBJ1-4; 10 positions agree with TRBD1. J was trimmed by 4 bases and V by 3 bases; bases with no gene match: 6. This CDR3 region has 16 residues. Germline lookup yields CDR1 SGHRS and CDR2 YFSETQ. DNA of the CDR3: TGCGCCAGCAGCTCGGGACAGGGGCACGGTAATGAAAAACTGTTTTTT. Translation gives CASSSGQGHGNEKLFF.

The chain links TRBV12-5 to TRBJ2-7, with 8 positions matching TRBD2. The V and J ends lost 9 bases and 2 bases, in that order; junction bases with no gene match: 3. The CDR3 sequence is 12 residues long. Per the germline V gene, CDR1 is LGHNT and CDR2 is FRNRAP. CDR3 in DNA: TGTGCTAGCCAAGCGGGAGCCTACGAGCAGTACTTC. Its protein product is CASQAGAYEQYF.

This clonotype was counted many times. The chain's CDR3 is CAINPGQGIHGYTF. CDR3 DNA sequence: TGTGCCATCAACCCGGGACAGGGGATCCATGGCTACACCTTC. The gene calls are TRBV10-3 and TRBJ1-2; 10 positions match TRBD1. The V gene's germline CDR1 is ENHRY and CDR2 SYGVKD. V dropped 7 bases and J dropped 6; count of bases not matched to a gene: 8. There are 14 residues in the CDR3.

The CDR3 coding sequence is TGTGCCAGCGACCCTAGCACAGATACGCAGTATTTT. The encoded protein is CASDPSTDTQYF. The chain recombines TRBV7-9 with TRBJ2-3; D is ambiguous. The CDR3 consists of 12 residues. Germline assignment: CDR1 SEHNR and CDR2 FQNEAQ (reference sequence). Trimming took 8 bases from V and 0 from J, leaving 6 bases between them.